The clone carrying this T cell receptor (beta chain) was detected many times. Time point specified: newly diagnosed GD, antithyroid drugs for less than 3 months. PBMC RNA was the source of the TCR library. One endocrinology department in Xi'an, China, was where patients came from. This entry comes from a study of regulatory T cells in long-lasting Graves disease. Study details: Graves' patients diagnosed newly had used antithyroid drugs under 3 months.

Through Arm-PCR of CDR3 regions and iRepertoire HTBI primers, TCR beta libraries were built. TCRdb analysed the multiplex PCR reads with MiXCR anew, one entry per CDR3 protein. The table includes roughly 420,000 distinct CDR3 sequences, around 15% detected once. The data also belong to a second study, concerning T cells in Graves' hyperthyroidism and ophthalmopathy. Per that study: Patients with uncontrolled infections, other autoimmune diseases, pregnancy or lactation were excluded. Using the HTBI primer set, a first-round RT-PCR was run on the TCR CDR3.

The sequencing here drew on peripheral blood mononuclear cells (PBMCs), taken at new diagnosis, from a patient treated with antithyroid drugs. The clonotype originates from a woman in her 30s with Graves disease.

The CDR3 protein is CASSLDRDSIGYTF. The CDR3 region has the DNA TGTGCCAGCAGCTTAGACCGGGACAGTATTGGCTACACCTTC. This rearrangement joins TRBV7-2 to TRBJ1-2, with TRBD1 matching over 7 bases. Trimming removed 1 base from V and 7 bases from J; junction bases left unmatched: 6. Looked up from germline, CDR1 is SGHTA and CDR2 is FQGNSA. The CDR3 runs to 14 residues.